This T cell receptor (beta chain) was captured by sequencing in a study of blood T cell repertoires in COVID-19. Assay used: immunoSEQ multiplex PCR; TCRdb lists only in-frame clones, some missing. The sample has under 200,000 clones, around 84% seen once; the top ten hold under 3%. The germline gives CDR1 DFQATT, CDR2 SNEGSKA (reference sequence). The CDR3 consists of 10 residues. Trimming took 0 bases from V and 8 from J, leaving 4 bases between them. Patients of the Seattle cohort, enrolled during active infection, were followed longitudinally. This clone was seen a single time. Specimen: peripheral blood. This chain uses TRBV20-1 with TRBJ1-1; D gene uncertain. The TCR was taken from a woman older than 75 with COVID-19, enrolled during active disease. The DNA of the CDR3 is TGCAGTGCTAGAGATCAAGAAGCTTTCTTT. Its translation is CSARDQEAFF.